Listed below are T cell receptor beta chains from one sample, sequenced in a study of T-cell reconstitution after alpha-beta-depleted transplantation in children. TCRdb itself ran the PCR reads through MiXCR, one entry per CDR3 protein. Found here are 600,000 to 700,000 distinct CDR3 sequences, about an eighth of them singletons; the top ten hold 0.79%. The sample consisted of PBMCs, taken before TCRalphabeta/CD19-depleted stem cell transplant. These receptors were obtained from a girl aged 2-10 years with congenital amegakaryocytic thrombocytopenia, due to receive a stem cell transplant. CDR3s include the opening cysteine and the closing phenylalanine or tryptophan. The D gene is left open where the match is weak.

TRBJ1-5,TRBV6-1,.,CASSRDGGFYNQPQHF
TRBJ2-1,TRBV28,.,CASSSQNPENEQFF
TRBJ2-7,TRBV5-1,TRBD2,CASSPGTSARTYEQYF
TRBJ2-3,TRBV12-3/TRBV12-4,.,CASTYNRRPDTQYF
TRBJ2-7,TRBV27,.,CASSLETPEPKFF
TRBJ2-2,TRBV20-1,TRBD2,CSARDIAGVRSGELFF
TRBJ1-2,TRBV7-9,.,CASSSNQLNYGYTF
TRBJ2-1,TRBV29-1,.,CSVEAALGSPYWDEQFF
TRBJ2-1,TRBV20-1,TRBD2,CSARAGTSGSDEQFF
TRBJ2-3,TRBV5-1,.,CASSPVIGRTDTQYF
TRBJ2-1,TRBV15,TRBD2,CATSRGSGRVNEQFF
TRBJ2-1,TRBV7-9,.,CASSPVSYNEQFF
TRBJ2-5,TRBV7-9,TRBD2,CASSLWSSGSWKETQYF
TRBJ2-3,TRBV10-3,TRBD2,CAIGTSGSPDTQYF
TRBJ1-2,TRBV6-1,.,CASSEDSGTYGYTF
TRBJ1-1,TRBV4-1,.,CASSPLGDGNTEAFF
TRBJ2-7,TRBV5-1,TRBD2,CASSPQKPGLAGEFGYEQYF
TRBJ2-5,TRBV5-1,.,CASSFAAQETQYF
TRBJ2-7,TRBV5-1,.,CASSLHTYEQYF
TRBJ1-1,TRBV5-1,.,CASSTSGEVSTEAFF
TRBJ2-1,TRBV20-1,.,CSARVSPWDATYNEQFF
TRBJ1-1,TRBV7-2,TRBD1,CASSLNTGGGNTEAFF
TRBJ2-3,TRBV25-1,TRBD1,CASSGSRDRGRDTQYF
TRBJ1-2,TRBV9,.,CASSPEKSDRVGGYTF
TRBJ2-5,TRBV28,.,CASSLRDIETQYF
TRBJ2-1,TRBV27,.,CASSLPGAYNEQFF
TRBJ1-1,TRBV20-1,.,CSALGGAGKAFF
TRBJ2-1,TRBV11-3,TRBD2,CASSLVGTSGPYNEQFF
TRBJ2-7,TRBV29-1,TRBD1,CSVSRQGAGSYEQYF
TRBJ2-7,TRBV5-5,.,CASSIATGNLYEQYF
TRBJ2-7,TRBV12-3/TRBV12-4,TRBD1,CASFQGAGYEQYF
TRBJ2-7,TRBV12-3/TRBV12-4,.,CASSSPEGYEEQYF
TRBJ2-1,TRBV10-3,TRBD2,CAISEVAGGRNEQFF
TRBJ1-4,TRBV12-3/TRBV12-4,.,CASSPWTGNEKLFF
TRBJ1-5,TRBV3-1,.,CASSQEGLPDQPQHF
TRBJ2-1,TRBV10-3,TRBD2,CAISGGLINEQFF
TRBJ2-5,TRBV20-1,.,CSAPLRQGYQETQYF
TRBJ2-1,TRBV4-2,.,CASSQWKGDQNEQFF
TRBJ2-1,TRBV7-3,TRBD2,CASSFLNRLAGPYNEQFF
TRBJ2-7,TRBV12-3/TRBV12-4,.,CASRMAGSSYEQYF
TRBJ2-4,TRBV12-3/TRBV12-4,.,CASSLIVDIQYF
TRBJ1-2,TRBV7-9,.,CASSLAPPPVNYGYTF
TRBJ2-1,TRBV20-1,.,CSAGDPFRSYNEQFF
TRBJ2-7,TRBV7-9,TRBD2,CASSLAPSGKGEQYF
TRBJ2-6,TRBV4-3,.,CASSQELGASRRIGVSGANVLTF
TRBJ1-1,TRBV25-1,.,CASSESREPRSPEAFF
TRBJ2-6,TRBV10-3,.,CAISTNRAGANVLTF
TRBJ2-7,TRBV5-1,.,CASSSGNSGISSYEQYF
TRBJ1-2,TRBV19,.,CASISSGGYTF
TRBJ2-1,TRBV7-9,TRBD2,CASSGGEVYRSYNEQFF
TRBJ2-1,TRBV20-1,.,CSARAMGLARGNNEQFF
TRBJ1-5,TRBV20-1,TRBD1,CSASGQGQHF
TRBJ2-5,TRBV10-3,.,CAIKGGEQETQYF